A selection of T cell receptor beta chains follows, all from one sample in a study of blood T cell repertoires in COVID-19. TCRdb keeps only in-frame clones here, not all; method: immunoSEQ multiplex PCR. The data show roughly 360,000 clones, with about 87% seen just once and 1% to 1.5% held by the top ten. Material: PBMCs or T cells enriched from blood (not recorded which). Receptor source: a man aged 25 to 40 who had recovered from COVID-19. Each CDR3 is given with its conserved first and last residue. A D gene is named only where the DNA matches it firmly. Size is stated for part of the rows, as once, few or many counts, or as a class when the clone is expanded.

CDR3 length: 15; D gene: TRBD1; clone size: -; J gene: TRBJ1-1; V gene: TRBV5-1; CDR3 DNA: TGCGCCAGCAGCAGGGGACAGCCGGGGAACACTGAAGCTTTCTTT; CDR3 protein: CASSRGQPGNTEAFF
CDR3 length: 13; D gene: TRBD1; clone size: -; J gene: TRBJ1-1; V gene: TRBV7-9; CDR3 DNA: TGTGCCAGCAGCTTAACAGGGGGCCTCCACCTCTCGTTT; CDR3 protein: CASSLTGGLHLSF
CDR3 length: 14; D gene: TRBD2; clone size: few; J gene: TRBJ2-3; V gene: TRBV7-2; CDR3 DNA: TGTGCCAGCAGCCGCCTCTCTAGCGGGGATACGCAGTATTTT; CDR3 protein: CASSRLSSGDTQYF
CDR3 length: 14; D gene: -; clone size: -; J gene: TRBJ1-6; V gene: TRBV5-1; CDR3 DNA: TGCGCCAGCAGCTTGGCCGGGGGGTATTCACCCCTCCACTTT; CDR3 protein: CASSLAGGYSPLHF
CDR3 length: 14; D gene: -; clone size: -; J gene: TRBJ1-1; V gene: TRBV27; CDR3 DNA: TGTGCCAGCAGTAGACAGGTGGTGAACACTGAAGCTTTCTTT; CDR3 protein: CASSRQVVNTEAFF
CDR3 length: 13; D gene: TRBD1; clone size: -; J gene: TRBJ2-2; V gene: TRBV6-2/TRBV6-3; CDR3 DNA: TGTGCCAGCAGCCCTCAGGGGGCCGGGGAGCTGTTTTTT; CDR3 protein: CASSPQGAGELFF
CDR3 length: 15; D gene: TRBD1; clone size: -; J gene: TRBJ2-4; V gene: TRBV10-3; CDR3 DNA: TGTGCCATCAGGGATGCCTCGGGACAGGGAAACATTCAGTACTTC; CDR3 protein: CAIRDASGQGNIQYF
CDR3 length: 14; D gene: TRBD1; clone size: -; J gene: TRBJ2-1; V gene: TRBV24-1; CDR3 DNA: TGTGCCACCTCGCGACAGGGCGTGGGCAATGAGCAGTTCTTC; CDR3 protein: CATSRQGVGNEQFF
CDR3 length: 17; D gene: TRBD2; clone size: -; J gene: TRBJ2-1; V gene: TRBV9; CDR3 DNA: TGTGCCAGCAGCGCAGAAGTCGGGACTACCGGATACAATGAGCAGTTCTTC; CDR3 protein: CASSAEVGTTGYNEQFF
CDR3 length: 14; D gene: -; clone size: -; J gene: TRBJ2-7; V gene: TRBV15; CDR3 DNA: TGTGCCACCAGCCAGAGGGCAGGGGTTTACGAGCAGTACTTC; CDR3 protein: CATSQRAGVYEQYF
CDR3 length: 16; D gene: TRBD1; clone size: -; J gene: TRBJ1-2; V gene: TRBV30; CDR3 DNA: TGTGCCTGGAGTCTGCAGGGGGCCCTGGTTCGCTATGGCTACACCTTC; CDR3 protein: CAWSLQGALVRYGYTF
CDR3 length: 14; D gene: -; clone size: -; J gene: TRBJ2-5; V gene: TRBV3-1/TRBV3-2; CDR3 DNA: TGTGCCAGCAGCCAAGATAACGGCCAAGAGACCCAGTACTTC; CDR3 protein: CASSQDNGQETQYF
CDR3 length: 15; D gene: TRBD2; clone size: -; J gene: TRBJ2-7; V gene: TRBV11-2; CDR3 DNA: TGTGCCAGCAGCTCCTTAGCGGGGGGGCAGTACGAGCAGTACTTC; CDR3 protein: CASSSLAGGQYEQYF
CDR3 length: 16; D gene: -; clone size: -; J gene: TRBJ2-7; V gene: TRBV21-1; CDR3 DNA: TGTGCCAGCAGCAAAGTTGGGGGGACCGTTTCCTACGAGCAGTACTTC; CDR3 protein: CASSKVGGTVSYEQYF
CDR3 length: 15; D gene: TRBD1; clone size: -; J gene: TRBJ1-1; V gene: TRBV30; CDR3 DNA: TGTGCCTGGACCAGGGCAGGGGGCTCTCAGGGTGAAGCTTTCTTT; CDR3 protein: CAWTRAGGSQGEAFF
CDR3 length: 14; D gene: -; clone size: -; J gene: TRBJ2-2; V gene: TRBV21-1; CDR3 DNA: TGTGCCAGCAGCGGACAGGGAAGGACCGGGGAGCTGTTTTTT; CDR3 protein: CASSGQGRTGELFF
CDR3 length: 13; D gene: -; clone size: -; J gene: TRBJ2-2; V gene: TRBV2; CDR3 DNA: TGTGCCAGCAGAGGGGACTACACCGGGGAGCTGTTTTTT; CDR3 protein: CASRGDYTGELFF
CDR3 length: 16; D gene: TRBD1; clone size: -; J gene: TRBJ2-2; V gene: TRBV4-1; CDR3 DNA: TGCGCCAGCAGCCATACCGGGACAGGGGGCACCGGGGAGCTGTTTTTT; CDR3 protein: CASSHTGTGGTGELFF
CDR3 length: 17; D gene: TRBD2; clone size: -; J gene: TRBJ2-3; V gene: TRBV6-2/TRBV6-3; CDR3 DNA: TGTGCCAGCAGTCCCCGCGCTATGCGGGGGGCCACAGATACGCAGTATTTT; CDR3 protein: CASSPRAMRGATDTQYF
CDR3 length: 16; D gene: -; clone size: -; J gene: TRBJ1-1; V gene: TRBV5-1; CDR3 DNA: TGCGCCAGCAGCTTGATACCAGGGGTATCGAACACTGAAGCTTTCTTT; CDR3 protein: CASSLIPGVSNTEAFF
CDR3 length: 12; D gene: TRBD1; clone size: -; J gene: TRBJ1-1; V gene: TRBV6-5; CDR3 DNA: TGTGCCAGCAGCCCATACAGGGGAATAACTTTCTTT; CDR3 protein: CASSPYRGITFF
CDR3 length: 14; D gene: -; clone size: -; J gene: TRBJ2-7; V gene: TRBV10-3; CDR3 DNA: TGTGCCATCAGTGATAGACAGGAGGTCAACGAGCAGTACTTC; CDR3 protein: CAISDRQEVNEQYF
CDR3 length: 12; D gene: TRBD1; clone size: -; J gene: TRBJ1-1; V gene: TRBV12-3/TRBV12-4; CDR3 DNA: TGTGCCAGCAGTAGCGGACAGGTTGAAGCTTTCTTT; CDR3 protein: CASSSGQVEAFF
CDR3 length: 17; D gene: TRBD2; clone size: -; J gene: TRBJ2-1; V gene: TRBV4-1; CDR3 DNA: TGCGCCAGCAGCCAAGCCGCCGGGACTAGCGCTTACAATGAGCAGTTCTTC; CDR3 protein: CASSQAAGTSAYNEQFF
CDR3 length: 14; D gene: -; clone size: -; J gene: TRBJ2-7; V gene: TRBV10-3; CDR3 DNA: TGTGCCACAAAGGAGGACAGAACCCCTTACGAGCAGTACTTC; CDR3 protein: CATKEDRTPYEQYF
CDR3 length: 16; D gene: -; clone size: -; J gene: TRBJ2-7; V gene: TRBV27; CDR3 DNA: TGTGCCAGCAGTGTTCAGACCGGGACTTCTAAACCAGAGCAGTACTTC; CDR3 protein: CASSVQTGTSKPEQYF
CDR3 length: 15; D gene: -; clone size: -; J gene: TRBJ2-2; V gene: TRBV6-6; CDR3 DNA: TGTGCCAGCAGCACCCGAGGACTCGGGACCGGGGAGCTGTTTTTT; CDR3 protein: CASSTRGLGTGELFF
CDR3 length: 19; D gene: TRBD2; clone size: once; J gene: TRBJ2-3; V gene: TRBV27; CDR3 DNA: TGTGCCAGCAGTTTAGTGGCGGGGGGGATCTATTCTAGCACAGATACGCAGTATTTT; CDR3 protein: CASSLVAGGIYSSTDTQYF